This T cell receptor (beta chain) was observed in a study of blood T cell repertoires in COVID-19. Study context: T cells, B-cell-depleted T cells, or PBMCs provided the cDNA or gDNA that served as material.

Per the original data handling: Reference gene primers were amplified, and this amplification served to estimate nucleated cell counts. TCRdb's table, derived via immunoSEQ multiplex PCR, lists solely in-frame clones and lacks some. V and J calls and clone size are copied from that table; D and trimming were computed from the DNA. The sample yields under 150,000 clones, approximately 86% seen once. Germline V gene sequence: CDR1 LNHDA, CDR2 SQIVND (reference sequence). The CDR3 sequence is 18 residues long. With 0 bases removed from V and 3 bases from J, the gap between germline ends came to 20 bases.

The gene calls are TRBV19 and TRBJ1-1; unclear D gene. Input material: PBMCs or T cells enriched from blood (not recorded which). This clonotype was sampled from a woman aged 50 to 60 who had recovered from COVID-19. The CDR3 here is CASSIDRVDRGRDTEAFF. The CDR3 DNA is TGTGCCAGTAGTATAGATCGGGTAGACCGAGGGCGAGACACTGAAGCTTTCTTT.